The TCR beta chain under discussion was sequenced for a study of patients and donors after allogeneic stem cell transplantation. TCRdb used MiXCR to reprocess the RT-PCR reads, holding one entry per CDR3 protein. This sample has 7,500 or so distinct CDR3 sequences, with 9.5% to 13% found just once. This clonotype came up many times. The sample was blood, either unsorted or a sorted T cell fraction (not recorded which). The origin of this receptor is a human donor who was either an allogeneic HSCT recipient or a stem cell or donor lymphocyte infusion donor (not recorded which). It is not recorded whose cells these are; they may come from a transplant donor.

CDR3 loop: CASSPTRGQGFSGELFF. CDR3 nucleotide sequence: TGTGCCAGCAGCCCCACTAGGGGACAGGGTTTTTCCGGGGAGCTGTTTTTT. This sequence joins TRBV5-6 and TRBJ2-2; 9 bases align to TRBD1. Per the germline V gene, CDR1 is SGHDT and CDR2 is YYEEEE. V lost 4 bases, J lost 6 bases, and 13 bases stayed unmatched. The CDR3 totals 17 residues.